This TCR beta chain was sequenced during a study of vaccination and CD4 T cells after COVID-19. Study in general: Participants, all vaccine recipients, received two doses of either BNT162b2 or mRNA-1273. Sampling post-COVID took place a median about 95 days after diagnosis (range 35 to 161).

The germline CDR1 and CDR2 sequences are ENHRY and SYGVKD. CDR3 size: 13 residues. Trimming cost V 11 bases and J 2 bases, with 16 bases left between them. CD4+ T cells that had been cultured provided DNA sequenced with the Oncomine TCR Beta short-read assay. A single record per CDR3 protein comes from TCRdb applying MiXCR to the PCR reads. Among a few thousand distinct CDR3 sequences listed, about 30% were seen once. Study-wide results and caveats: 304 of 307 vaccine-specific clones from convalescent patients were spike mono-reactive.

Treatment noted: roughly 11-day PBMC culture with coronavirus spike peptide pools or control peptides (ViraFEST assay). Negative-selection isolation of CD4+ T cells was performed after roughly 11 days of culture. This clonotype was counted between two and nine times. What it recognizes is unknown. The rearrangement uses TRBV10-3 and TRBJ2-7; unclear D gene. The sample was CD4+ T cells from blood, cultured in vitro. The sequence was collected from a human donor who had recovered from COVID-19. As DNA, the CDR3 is TGTGCCGCCACCAACGACAAGACCTACGAGCAGTACTTC. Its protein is CAATNDKTYEQYF.